Listed here are 13 T cell receptor beta chains from one sample, sequenced in a study of monozygotic twins with inflammatory bowel disease (dated by TCRdb to the late 2010s). The receptor library was made with 5' RACE. For sequencing, an Illumina HiSeq 2500 was employed. One entry per CDR3 protein sequence results from the TCRdb reprocessing of the reads, with DNA left out. The sample's clone listing holds around 380,000 distinct CDR3 sequences. The ten largest account for less than 2.5% of the sample. Sequencing was done on a sample of blood. The receptors derive from a human donor with ulcerative colitis or Crohn's disease, or a healthy co-twin of an affected twin (not recorded which).

This sequence joins TRBV7-9 and TRBJ2-1; no DNA is available, so the TRBD2 call from TCRdb remains unchecked. The CDR3 runs 11 residues. Germline-derived CDR1 and CDR2 are SEHNR and FQNEAQ (reference sequence). CDR3 residues: CASREGLEQFF.

The V and J genes are TRBV28 and TRBJ1-5; the D call from TCRdb, TRBD1, cannot be confirmed without DNA. The CDR3 has 19 residues. Germline V gene sequence: CDR1 MDHEN, CDR2 SYDVKM. CDR3 loop: CASSFQKGQGTDSNQPQHF.

The V gene is TRBV2, the J gene TRBJ2-5. The CDR3 runs 13 residues. CDR1 and CDR2 (germline): SNHLY, FYNNEI. CDR3 protein: CASSGASGETQYF.

This chain uses TRBV7-2 with TRBJ1-1; as DNA is missing, the TRBD1 call by TCRdb cannot be tested. CDR3 length: 14 residues. Germline values: CDR1 SGHTA, CDR2 FQGNSA. Here the CDR3 reads CASSPRTGRTEAFF.

The J gene is TRBJ1-5, the V gene TRBV3-1; checking the TCRdb D call of TRBD1 is not possible without DNA. Germline values: CDR1 LGHDT, CDR2 YNNKEL (reference sequence). The CDR3 runs to 14 residues. This CDR3 is CASSRGQANQPQHF.

J is TRBJ1-5 and V is TRBV13. Germline V lookup: CDR1 PRHDT, CDR2 FYEKMQ (reference sequence). The CDR3 is 16 amino acids. The CDR3 protein is CASSLGRNDSNQPQHF.

The chain employs TRBV7-2 and TRBJ2-2. CDR1 is SGHTA and CDR2 is FQGNSA in the germline V gene. The CDR3 contains 17 residues. The CDR3 is CASSLAWAGANTGELFF.

The V gene is TRBV5-1, the J gene TRBJ2-7; the TCRdb D gene call, TRBD1, has no DNA to confirm it. Germline V lookup: CDR1 SGHRS, CDR2 YFSETQ. The CDR3 sequence is 15 residues long. The CDR3 sequence is CASSGTGTGEYEQYF.

The V gene is TRBV7-2, the J gene TRBJ2-5; with no DNA, the TCRdb D assignment of TRBD1 cannot be verified. Germline V gene data show CDR1 as SGHTA and CDR2 as FQGNSA. The CDR3 sequence is 16 residues long. The CDR3 loop is CASSPDWGGGQETQYF.

This chain uses TRBV7-9 with TRBJ2-5. The CDR3 is 13 residues long. Germline loops: CDR1 SEHNR, CDR2 FQNEAQ (reference sequence). The CDR3 protein is CASSLSSGETQYF.

V is TRBV7-6 and J is TRBJ2-5; TCRdb selects TRBD2, and the lack of DNA leaves this call unchecked. The CDR3 contains 14 residues. The germline gives CDR1 SGHVS, CDR2 FNYEAQ. CDR3: CASSPPAGRKTQYF.

The chain uses TRBV5-6 and TRBJ2-4; the D call of TRBD2 rests on TCRdb alone, since no DNA is present to check it. This CDR3 has 14 amino acids. Germline lookup yields CDR1 SGHDT and CDR2 YYEEEE. The CDR3 spells CASSLLAGGNIQYF.

The rearrangement joins TRBV7-2 to TRBJ1-5. Per germline, CDR1 SGHTA and CDR2 FQGNSA. The CDR3 loop spans 13 amino acids. The CDR3 region is CASSLALDQPQHF.